The 31 T cell receptor beta chains reported below all come from one sample, sequenced in a study of cytomegalovirus exposure and HLA in healthy donors. Assay: immunoSEQ multiplex PCR; the TCRdb copy retains only in-frame clones and omits some. This sample has about 330,000 clones, with 87% found just once. The sequencing input was PBMCs. The receptor set was obtained from a woman aged 25 to 45 in good health and CMV-seropositive.

This chain joins TRBV11-1 and TRBJ1-5; no definite D call. Germline V gives CDR1 SGHAT, CDR2 FQDESV (reference sequence). CDR3 size: 13 residues. The V gene lost 1 base and the J gene lost 4 bases, with 5 bases spanning the gap. The CDR3 spells CASSLGRNQPQHF. The CDR3 DNA sequence: TGTGCCAGCAGCTTAGGGCGGAATCAGCCCCAGCATTTT.

The V call is TRBV18, the J call TRBJ2-3, with D hard to call. Trimming took 0 bases from V and 5 from J, leaving 6 bases between them. The CDR3 totals 13 residues. The V gene's germline CDR1 is KGHSH and CDR2 LQKENI. CDR3 nucleotides: TGTGCCAGCTCACCACCTACACGAGATACGCAGTATTTT. Protein: CASSPPTRDTQYF.

The genes are TRBV6-1 and TRBJ2-7, with TRBD1 identical over 9 bases. This CDR3 comprises 16 residues. Germline V gene sequence: CDR1 MNHNS, CDR2 SASEGT. The V segment lost 4 bases and the J segment 2 bases; nucleotides outside the gene matches: 9. The chain's CDR3 is CASSALPTGGAYEQYF. CDR3 sequence (DNA): TGTGCCAGCAGTGCCCTGCCCACAGGGGGCGCCTACGAGCAGTACTTC.

The chain uses TRBV28 and TRBJ2-7; the D gene is possibly TRBD1 (5 bases). The CDR3 is 13 residues long. Germline assignment: CDR1 MDHEN and CDR2 SYDVKM. V was pared by 2 bases and J by 6 bases, with 11 bases between. DNA of the CDR3: TGTGCCAGCAGTTTAGTAGTCCAGGGCGAGCAGTACTTC. Amino acid sequence: CASSLVVQGEQYF.

J is TRBJ1-5 and V is TRBV7-2; D uncertain. The CDR3 runs 13 residues. Trimming stripped 1 base from V and 5 bases from J, with 6 bases between. In germline, CDR1 is SGHTA, CDR2 FQGNSA. The CDR3 region has the DNA TGTGCCAGCAGCTTAGGAACTTATCAGCCCCAGCATTTT. This sequence encodes CASSLGTYQPQHF.

A few counts support this clone. This rearrangement joins TRBV28 to TRBJ2-7, with 8 bases matching TRBD1. V lost 2 bases and J lost 3; bases outside the gene matches: 3. From germline, CDR1 is MDHEN and CDR2 SYDVKM. CDR3 length equals 14 residues. This chain's CDR3 is CASSLGQGGYEQYF. Written as DNA, the CDR3 is TGTGCCAGCAGTTTAGGACAGGGCGGCTACGAGCAGTACTTC. The full variable domain, in which reference TRBV28 and TRBJ2-7 provide the parts outside the CDR3, is DVKVTQSSRYLVKRTGEKVFLECVQDMDHENMFWYRQDPGLGLRLIYFSYDVKMKEKGDIPEGYSVSREKKERFSLILESASTNQTSMYLCASSLGQGGYEQYFGPGTRLTVT.

In this sample, this clone turned up once. The chain joins TRBV4-3 to TRBJ2-7; D is ambiguous. Germline CDR1 and CDR2: LGHNA and YSLEER. V was trimmed by 1 base and J by 5 bases, leaving 9 bases between them. The CDR3 is made up of 13 amino acids. The CDR3 loop reads CASSQGAWNEQYF. The CDR3 DNA is TGCGCCAGCAGCCAAGGGGCTTGGAACGAGCAGTACTTC.

V gene TRBV7-6 combines with J gene TRBJ2-1; TRBD1 matches at 11 bases. The CDR3 has 18 amino acids. CDR1 SGHVS and CDR2 FNYEAQ come from the germline V gene. V lost 1 base, J lost 4 bases, and 9 bases stayed unmatched. The CDR3 region has the DNA TGTGCCAGCAGCTTAGGAACGTGGACAGGGGGCATGTACAATGAGCAGTTCTTC. Encoded protein: CASSLGTWTGGMYNEQFF.

The chain employs TRBV30 and TRBJ1-5; D is perhaps TRBD1 (6 bases). The germline V gene encodes CDR1 GTSNPN and CDR2 SVGIG (reference sequence). Trimming took 2 bases from V and 4 from J, leaving 9 bases between them. The length of the CDR3 is 13 residues. CDR3 in DNA: TGTGCCTGGAGTATCCAGGGGAATCAGCCCCAGCATTTT. It yields the protein CAWSIQGNQPQHF.

This chain joins TRBV28 and TRBJ1-6; D might be TRBD1 (5 bases). In germline, CDR1 is MDHEN, CDR2 SYDVKM. The CDR3 length is 14 residues. Trimming left V 2 bases short and J 13 bases short, with 15 bases between. The CDR3 DNA reads as TGTGCCAGCAGTTTAGGGGGGGAGCAACGCCCCCTCCACTTT. Its protein product is CASSLGGEQRPLHF.

This chain joins TRBV5-4 and TRBJ1-2; 8 bases align to TRBD1. Germline CDR1 is SGHNT and CDR2 is YYREEE (reference sequence). V was clipped by 3 bases and J by 4 bases; unmatched bases: 8. The CDR3 loop spans 15 amino acids. The CDR3 DNA sequence: TGTGCCAGCAGCTGGGACAGGTGGGGTAGCTATGGCTACACCTTC. Translated: CASSWDRWGSYGYTF.

This chain uses TRBV28 with TRBJ1-3; 7 nucleotides agree with TRBD1. Losses at the gene ends were 4 bases for V and 0 bases for J; bases not matched to a gene: 3. Germline-derived CDR1 and CDR2 are MDHEN and SYDVKM. There are 15 residues in the CDR3. CDR3 nucleotide sequence: TGTGCCAGCAGTTGGGCAGGGGGCTCTGGAAACACCATATATTTT. Encoded protein: CASSWAGGSGNTIYF.

The V and J genes are TRBV6-5 and TRBJ2-1, with D possibly matching TRBD1 (5 bases). The germline gives CDR1 MNHEY, CDR2 SVGAGI. The germline V and J ends were trimmed by 4 bases and 4 bases, with 8 bases remaining between them. This CDR3 is built from 13 residues. The CDR3 DNA sequence: TGTGCCAGCAGTTCGCAGGGATACAATGAGCAGTTCTTC. Translated, it gives CASSSQGYNEQFF.

The chain has TRBV19 and TRBJ1-5; 7 bases match TRBD1. Trimming at V came to 4 bases and at J to 7 bases, leaving 4 bases not matched to a gene. This CDR3 has 13 residues. Germline CDR1 and CDR2: LNHDA and SQIVND (reference sequence). The CDR3 is CASSRDRVQPQHF. The CDR3 nucleotides are TGTGCCAGTAGTAGAGACAGGGTGCAGCCCCAGCATTTT.

The chain combines TRBV30 with TRBJ2-7, with D unresolved. The CDR3 extends over 13 amino acids. Trimming left V 2 bases short and J 1 base short, with 9 bases between. The germline gives CDR1 GTSNPN, CDR2 SVGIG (reference sequence). The CDR3 nucleotides read TGTGCCTGGAGTAACGGAGTGTCCTACGAGCAGTACTTC. This translates into CAWSNGVSYEQYF. Combining the CDR3 with reference TRBV30 and TRBJ2-7 gives the whole variable domain SQTIHQWPATLVQPVGSPLSLECTVEGTSNPNLYWYRQAAGRGLQLLFYSVGIGQISSEVPQNLSASRPQDRQFILSSKKLLLSDSGFYLCAWSNGVSYEQYFGPGTRLTVT.

On this clone: Other DNA sequences in this specimen translate into the identical CDR3. The V call is TRBV5-1, the J call TRBJ2-7, with D hard to call. The CDR3 sequence is 12 residues long. Deletions cut 0 bases from V and 3 bases from J, with 4 bases between. CDR1 is SGHRS and CDR2 is YFSETQ in the germline V gene. The CDR3 spells CASSLGDYEQYF. Written as DNA, the CDR3 is TGCGCCAGCAGCTTGGGAGACTACGAGCAGTACTTC. The full variable domain, with the rest looked up from reference TRBV5-1 and TRBJ2-7, is KAGVTQTPRYLIKTRGQQVTLSCSPISGHRSVSWYQQTPGQGLQFLFEYFSETQRNKGNFPGRFSGRQFSNSRSEMNVSTLELGDSALYLCASSLGDYEQYFGPGTRLTVT.

J is TRBJ2-3 and V is TRBV7-3; 7 bases are a match to TRBD1. CDR3 size: 15 residues. CDR1 is SGHTA, CDR2 FQGTGA, per germline. The V segment lost 2 bases and the J segment 2 bases; nucleotides outside the gene matches: 4. The chain's CDR3 is CASSLAGGHTDTQYF. The CDR3 DNA reads as TGTGCCAGCAGCTTAGCAGGGGGACACACAGATACGCAGTATTTT.

The V call is TRBV29-1, the J call TRBJ2-7; D may be TRBD2 (6 bases). This CDR3 comprises 14 residues. Germline loops: CDR1 SQVTM, CDR2 ANQGSEA. With 4 bases removed from V and 1 base from J, the gap between germline ends came to 14 bases. DNA of the CDR3: TGCAGCGTTGCCGCGGGACTCCTTTCCTACGAGCAGTACTTC. Its translation: CSVAAGLLSYEQYF.

J is TRBJ2-1 and V is TRBV6-1; 7 bases line up with TRBD1. The ends lost 4 bases at V and 7 bases at J; junction bases unmatched: 10. From germline, CDR1 is MNHNS and CDR2 SASEGT. The CDR3 length is 15 residues. The CDR3 DNA follows: TGTGCCAGCAGTGTAAGGACAGGCTCTCTGAATGAGCAGTTCTTC. The encoded protein is CASSVRTGSLNEQFF.

The V and J genes are TRBV19 and TRBJ2-1; maybe TRBD2 (6 bases). V dropped 9 bases and J dropped 0 bases, with 6 bases sitting between them. The CDR3 spans 12 residues. The germline CDR1 and CDR2 sequences are LNHDA and SQIVND (reference sequence). The CDR3: CASGSSYNEQFF. CDR3 nucleotides: TGTGCCAGCGGGAGCTCCTACAATGAGCAGTTCTTC.

The rearrangement uses TRBV7-8 and TRBJ1-2; D is unclear. The V and J ends lost 4 bases and 2 bases respectively, with 11 bases between them. The CDR3 has 14 residues. The germline CDR1 and CDR2 sequences are SGHVS and FQNEAQ. The CDR3 protein is CASSSEVVNYGYTF. Written as DNA, the CDR3 is TGTGCCAGCAGCTCTGAGGTAGTAAACTATGGCTACACCTTC. The full variable domain, in which reference TRBV7-8 and TRBJ1-2 provide the parts outside the CDR3, is GAGVSQSPRYKVAKRGQDVALRCDPISGHVSLFWYQQALGQGPEFLTYFQNEAQLDKSGLPSDRFFAERPEGSVSTLKIQRTQQEDSAVYLCASSSEVVNYGYTFGSGTRLTVV.

The V and J genes are TRBV6-1 and TRBJ2-6, with a tentative D call TRBD1 (6 bases). Germline V CDR1 and CDR2: MNHNS, SASEGT. The CDR3 has 16 amino acids. Deletions cut 4 bases from V and 0 bases from J, with 10 bases between. The CDR3 sequence is CASSARGGSGANVLTF. CDR3 DNA sequence: TGTGCCAGCAGTGCACGAGGGGGCTCTGGGGCCAACGTCCTGACTTTC.

This chain uses TRBV5-1 with TRBJ2-5; D may match TRBD1 or TRBD2 (5 bases each). With 4 bases removed from V and 3 bases from J, the gap between germline ends came to 16 bases. The CDR3 is 15 residues long. The germline V gene encodes CDR1 SGHRS and CDR2 YFSETQ. The CDR3 is CASSARDQQKETQYF. In DNA form, the CDR3 reads TGCGCCAGCAGCGCCCGGGACCAGCAAAAAGAGACCCAGTACTTC.

V gene TRBV18 combines with J gene TRBJ2-1; 9 positions match TRBD2. Germline CDR1 KGHSH, CDR2 LQKENI. CDR3 length: 16 residues. With V trimmed by 3 bases and J by 8 bases, 11 bases remained unmatched. DNA for the CDR3: TGTGCCAGCTCACCGGGGACTGGTAGCGGGAGTCATGAGCAGTTCTTC. Encoded protein: CASSPGTGSGSHEQFF.

This clone was found a few times. The V call is TRBV19, the J call TRBJ2-7, with D perhaps given as TRBD1 or TRBD2 (5 bases each). This CDR3 is 14 amino acids long. Trimming took 2 bases from V and 6 from J, leaving 14 bases between them. The germline V gene has CDR1 LNHDA and CDR2 SQIVND (reference sequence). The CDR3 DNA reads as TGTGCCAGTAGTATACCCGGGGACGCGGGCGAGCAGTACTTC. Its protein product is CASSIPGDAGEQYF.

The J gene is TRBJ1-1, the V gene TRBV28, with unresolved D. The CDR3 extends over 13 amino acids. The V gene lost 6 bases and the J gene lost 1 base, with 9 bases spanning the gap. Germline-derived CDR1 and CDR2 are MDHEN and SYDVKM. Here the CDR3 reads CASSGVWNTEAFF. DNA for the CDR3: TGTGCCAGCAGCGGCGTCTGGAACACTGAAGCTTTCTTT.

This clone was found once. This rearrangement joins TRBV25-1 to TRBJ1-2; TRBD1 matches at 7 bases. V was clipped by 7 bases and J by 4 bases; unmatched bases: 12. CDR3 length equals 15 residues. Germline CDR1 reads MGHDK; CDR2 reads SYGVNS. The CDR3 nucleotides read TGTGCCAGCACCGTGGGGACGGGGGACAGCTATGGCTACACCTTC. Its translation: CASTVGTGDSYGYTF.

The rearrangement links TRBV28 to TRBJ1-1; no clear D. Germline-derived CDR1 and CDR2 are MDHEN and SYDVKM. The CDR3 is 15 amino acids. Trimming shortened V by 3 bases and J by 1 base, and 12 bases separated the two germline ends. CDR3 bases: TGTGCCAGCAGTTTCTACCGGTCCGGGAACACTGAAGCTTTCTTT. It translates to CASSFYRSGNTEAFF.

The J gene is TRBJ2-1, the V gene TRBV5-1; 7 bases fit TRBD1. Germline V gives CDR1 SGHRS, CDR2 YFSETQ. The CDR3 is 15 amino acids. V was clipped by 4 bases and J by 5 bases; unmatched bases: 9. The CDR3 protein is CASSPQGGTNNEQFF. The CDR3 DNA follows: TGCGCCAGCAGCCCACAAGGGGGCACGAACAATGAGCAGTTCTTC.

This clone appeared a single time. The V call is TRBV27, the J call TRBJ2-7, with D unresolved. The germline V and J ends were trimmed by 5 bases and 0 bases, with 14 bases remaining between them. The CDR3 loop spans 15 amino acids. Germline V gene sequence: CDR1 MNHEY, CDR2 SMNVEV (reference sequence). CDR3 sequence reads: CASSKTRISSYEQYF. For the CDR3, the DNA is TGTGCCAGCAGTAAAACAAGGATTAGCTCCTACGAGCAGTACTTC.

The rearrangement links TRBV25-1 to TRBJ1-1; D is undetermined. Germline assignment: CDR1 MGHDK and CDR2 SYGVNS. The CDR3 length is 12 residues. Trimming removed 3 bases at V and 4 bases at J, with 6 bases between. Here the CDR3 DNA reads TGTGCCAGCAGTGAGGCTTCCACTGAAGCTTTCTTT. It codes for CASSEASTEAFF.